Sequencing of this T cell receptor (beta chain) was carried out in a study of CD8+CD57+ T cells in acquired aplastic anemia (dated by TCRdb to about 2018). Regarding the study in general: DNA extracted from sorted CD4+ and CD8+ cells had a mean of about 3.3 ug, with a range of about 0.19 to 30 ug. A CD8+CD57+ expansion meant a frequency higher than the mean frequency seen in healthy subjects.

Genomic DNA served as template for TCR beta VDJ combination and CDR3 sequence profiling. An Illumina HiSeq 2000 was used for TCR repertoire sequencing. From the authors' description of their analysis: TRBV/TRBJ rearrangement plots, CDR3 size and DJ length profiles, and Simpson's diversity index were used to assess repertoires. Whichever DNA sequence was most abundant in the deep sequencing data was defined as the immunodominant clone. CDR3 amino acid sequences were checked for sharing across subjects and were also compared against the VDJdb database and published repertoires. TCRdb applied fastp at Q25 and MiXCR to the public reads, then kept only in-frame beta chains. When rows share a CDR3 protein, they turn into one entry using the most common DNA and genes. What appears here as the V and J calls and clone size reflects TCRdb's work, not the paper's. A total of roughly 120,000 distinct CDR3 sequences appear in this sample, 45% to 60% of them only once. The ten top clones hold 25% to 30% of the sample.

In this sample, this clonotype turned up many times. The antigen it binds to is not known. No base qualities exist here, and no much larger clone lies one base off it. The CDR3 runs 12 amino acids, cysteine and phenylalanine included. The retained sequence is limited to the CDR3, 36 bases, with the frame set at the first base. CDR1 and CDR2, looked up from the germline V gene, are MNHEY and SVGAGI. V loses 5 bases of germline sequence and J loses 4 bases, and the interval between the two ends is 8 bases. Expansion of CD8+CD57+ cells had been shown by flow cytometry in the patients chosen for sequencing. Severe acquired aplastic anemia was diagnosed in all patients according to International Study of Aplastic Anemia and Agranulocytosis and Camitta criteria. At the time blood was sampled, none of the patients had received any therapy. In the study, sorted CD4+ and CD8+ blood T cells from patients with severe aplastic anemia and from healthy subjects underwent deep sequencing of TCR repertoires. In the USA, patient enrollment took place under clinicaltrials.gov protocols 00001620, 01623167, 00001397, 00071045, 00081523 and 00961064. Ficoll-Paque density gradient centrifugation was used to isolate peripheral blood mononuclear cells. Before DNA was extracted, CD4+ and CD8+ T cells were sorted using either FACS or magnetic beads.

Overall results and qualifications from the work: Some 31 CD8+ CDR3 sequences were shared between patients and controls but appeared highly expressed in patients and within their immunodominant clones. Between patients and healthy controls, no significant difference in CD8+ Simpson's diversity was found (P=0.060).

The source of this sequence is a human donor with aplastic anemia. The sequence links TRBV6-5 to TRBJ1-1, and possibly TRBD1, on 5 matching bases. Sequenced material: sorted CD4+, CD8+, or CD8+CD57+ T cells (not recorded which) from PBMCs. The CDR3 protein: CASSPGGTEAFF. The DNA sequence is TGTGCCAGCAGTCCTGGGGGCACTGAAGCTTTCTTT.